One TCR beta chain is described in this entry. Per the germline V gene, CDR1 is SGHNT and CDR2 is YYREEE (reference sequence). The CDR3 spans 13 residues. Deletions cut 0 bases from V and 5 bases from J, with 8 bases between. Though probably carrying unrecorded immune exposures, donors were nominally healthy at sampling. The sample originates from a study of cytomegalovirus exposure and HLA in healthy donors. Vbeta (60) and Jbeta (13) primers were used in the PCR. Assay: immunoSEQ multiplex PCR; the TCRdb copy retains only in-frame clones and omits some. The sample includes 130,000 or so clones, approximately 82% seen only once; the top ten take 2.5% to 3%.

Sequencing was performed on PBMCs. This sequence was found in a woman aged 18-29 years in good health and CMV-seropositive. This chain connects TRBV5-4 to TRBJ1-1; D remains ambiguous. DNA for the CDR3: TGTGCCAGCAGCTTGGCACAGCCAACTGAAGCTTTCTTT. Amino acid sequence: CASSLAQPTEAFF.